These 9 T cell receptor beta chains were sequenced from one sample in a study of cytomegalovirus exposure and HLA in healthy donors. Primers for the PCR totalled 60 Vbeta and 13 Jbeta. Assay used: immunoSEQ multiplex PCR; TCRdb lists only in-frame clones, some missing. The table records about 170,000 clones, roughly three quarters of them present only once. Sequencing used PBMCs. The receptors derive from a middle-aged man in good health and CMV-seropositive.

V gene TRBV5-6 combines with J gene TRBJ1-2; TRBD1 aligns across 9 bases. The J segment lost 8 bases and the V segment lost 0 bases, leaving 8 bases of the junction unmatched. The CDR3 is made up of 15 amino acids. Germline CDR1 is SGHDT and CDR2 is YYEEEE. In DNA, the CDR3 is TGTGCCAGCAGCTTGGTTCCGGGACAGGGTGGCGGCTACACCTTC. Its protein is CASSLVPGQGGGYTF. The full variable domain, its missing parts supplied by reference TRBV5-6 and TRBJ1-2, is DAGVTQSPTHLIKTRGQQVTLRCSPKSGHDTVSWYQQALGQGPQFIFQYYEEEERQRGNFPDRFSGHQFPNYSSELNVNALLLGDSALYLCASSLVPGQGGGYTFGSGTRLTVV.

The chain carries TRBV5-4 and TRBJ1-3, with 7 positions matching TRBD1. Trimming removed 5 bases from V and 2 bases from J; junction bases left unmatched: 13. This CDR3 spans 17 amino acids. CDR1 and CDR2 (germline): SGHNT, YYREEE (reference sequence). CDR3 DNA: TGTGCCAGCAGTACCAACAGGGGTTCCCCGACTGGAAACACCATATATTTT. This gives the protein CASSTNRGSPTGNTIYF.

This clone came up a few times. The chain has TRBV19 and TRBJ1-2; TRBD1 might be the D (6 bases). The germline gives CDR1 LNHDA, CDR2 SQIVND (reference sequence). The CDR3 contains 14 residues. V was clipped by 3 bases and J by 4 bases, with 12 bases between them. The CDR3 region has the DNA TGTGCCAGTAGTATCCAGGACAGAACCTATGGCTACACCTTC. Residues: CASSIQDRTYGYTF.

The CDR3 spells CASSSQGVLAGELFF. As DNA, the CDR3 is TGTGCCAGCAGCTCCCAGGGGGTTTTGGCCGGGGAGCTGTTTTTT. This sequence joins TRBV6-6 and TRBJ2-2; 7 bases map to TRBD1. V was clipped by 6 bases and J by 6 bases; unmatched bases: 10. The germline CDR1 and CDR2 sequences are MNHNY and SVGAGI (reference sequence). The CDR3 has 15 amino acids.

The CDR3 sequence: CSASMFTEAFF. The CDR3 DNA follows: TGCAGTGCTAGTATGTTCACTGAAGCTTTCTTT. The chain carries TRBV20-1 and TRBJ1-1; D not resolved. V was shortened by 3 bases and J by 4 bases, with 6 bases between the two germline ends. Germline V lookup: CDR1 DFQATT, CDR2 SNEGSKA (reference sequence). This CDR3 contains 11 residues.

The gene calls are TRBV27 and TRBJ2-1, with 13 positions matching TRBD2. Germline V gives CDR1 MNHEY, CDR2 SMNVEV (reference sequence). This CDR3 contains 22 residues. After removal of 3 bases from V and 6 bases from J, the junction contained 23 bases not matched to a gene. The CDR3 sequence is CASSLSPTGWTSGLAGSNEQFF. The CDR3 DNA follows: TGTGCCAGCAGTTTGTCCCCGACAGGGTGGACTTCGGGACTAGCGGGAAGCAATGAGCAGTTCTTC.

This sequence joins TRBV5-1 and TRBJ1-2, with D possibly being TRBD1 (6 bases). The V gene lost 0 bases and the J gene lost 8 bases, with 14 bases spanning the gap. The CDR3 is 14 amino acids. The germline CDR1 and CDR2 sequences are SGHRS and YFSETQ. The CDR3 DNA reads TGCGCCAGCAGCTTGGTTGGGGGCGCCGAAGGCTACACCTTC. It translates to CASSLVGGAEGYTF. Combining the CDR3 with reference TRBV5-1 and TRBJ1-2 gives the whole variable domain KAGVTQTPRYLIKTRGQQVTLSCSPISGHRSVSWYQQTPGQGLQFLFEYFSETQRNKGNFPGRFSGRQFSNSRSEMNVSTLELGDSALYLCASSLVGGAEGYTFGSGTRLTVV.

This chain joins TRBV4-3 and TRBJ2-5; possibly TRBD1 for D (6 bases). CDR1 LGHNA and CDR2 YSLEER come from the germline V gene. The CDR3 is 15 residues long. V lost 0 bases and J 4 bases, leaving 12 bases between the germline ends. In DNA, the CDR3 is TGCGCCAGCAGCCAAGAGCACAGGGAAGGAGAGACCCAGTACTTC. Translating gives CASSQEHREGETQYF.

This chain links TRBV14 with TRBJ2-1; tentatively, D is TRBD2 (7 bases). V lost 4 bases and J lost 4, with 26 bases in between. Germline CDR1 is SGHDN and CDR2 is FVKESK. The CDR3 loop spans 19 amino acids. This CDR3 reads CASSPWGGQGRGSYNEQFF. CDR3 in DNA: TGTGCCAGCAGCCCCTGGGGGGGGCAGGGGCGGGGAAGTTACAATGAGCAGTTCTTC.